The 27 T cell receptor beta chains in this list originate from one sample, sequenced in a study of technical replicates of blood from a handful of donors (dated by TCRdb to 2015 to 2018). Library prep was done by the immunoSEQ multiplex PCR assay. Held by TCRdb, this immuneACCESS table contains in-frame sequences only and omits some clones. Under half of the omission traces to an unresolved V gene where checked; the cause of the rest is unknown. The sample yields about 100,000 clones; roughly 96% were counted once. The leading ten clones occupy over 0.2% of the sample. Sequenced material: T cells isolated from PBMCs. The receptors shown here come from a human donor in good health.

This sequence joins TRBV4-1 and TRBJ2-3, with 11 bases matching TRBD2. CDR1 is MGHRA and CDR2 is YSYEKL in the germline V gene. The CDR3 runs to 18 residues. V was pared by 0 bases and J by 2 bases, with 7 bases of the junction left unmatched. In DNA, the CDR3 is TGCGCCAGCAGCCAAGATAGGATAGCGGGAGGGTACACAGATACGCAGTATTTT. It translates to CASSQDRIAGGYTDTQYF.

This chain connects TRBV13 to TRBJ2-2; D unclear. The CDR3 loop spans 14 amino acids. Germline V gives CDR1 PRHDT, CDR2 FYEKMQ (reference sequence). Trimming cost V 6 bases and J 6 bases, with 14 bases left between them. The CDR3 is CASRLTSVAGELFF. In nucleotides, the CDR3 is TGTGCCAGCAGGTTAACGTCCGTAGCCGGGGAGCTGTTTTTT.

V gene TRBV19 combines with J gene TRBJ2-3; D possibly corresponds to TRBD2 (5 bases). Germline CDR1 is LNHDA and CDR2 is SQIVND (reference sequence). This CDR3 is 13 amino acids long. The V gene lost 2 bases and the J gene lost 3 bases, with 6 bases spanning the gap. The CDR3 region has the DNA TGTGCCAGTAGTATACGGGGTACAGATACGCAGTATTTT. Translation gives CASSIRGTDTQYF.

J is TRBJ1-4 and V is TRBV11-2; TRBD1 might be the D (6 bases). Trimming shortened V by 1 base and J by 12 bases, and 12 bases separated the two germline ends. Germline V CDR1 and CDR2: SGHAT, FQNNGV. The CDR3 is made up of 13 amino acids. The CDR3 sequence is CASSLGRGRELFF. The CDR3 nucleotides are TGTGCCAGCAGCTTAGGCAGGGGACGGGAACTGTTTTTT.

The chain has TRBV19 and TRBJ1-3; D uncertain. Deletions cut 8 bases from V and 1 base from J, with 15 bases between. Germline lookup yields CDR1 LNHDA and CDR2 SQIVND (reference sequence). The CDR3 has 15 residues. The CDR3 DNA sequence: TGTGCCAGTTTTACAAGTGAGGGTTCTGGAAACACCATATATTTT. Translated: CASFTSEGSGNTIYF. The full variable domain, its missing parts supplied by reference TRBV19 and TRBJ1-3, is DGGITQSPKYLFRKEGQNVTLSCEQNLNHDAMYWYRQDPGQGLRLIYYSQIVNDFQKGDIAEGYSVSREKKESFPLTVTSAQKNPTAFYLCASFTSEGSGNTIYFGEGSWLTVV.

The chain combines TRBV18 with TRBJ2-7, with TRBD1 matching 12 bases. Germline values: CDR1 KGHSH, CDR2 LQKENI. This CDR3 spans 15 amino acids. V was clipped by 3 bases and J by 4 bases; unmatched bases: 4. For the CDR3, the DNA is TGTGCCAGCTCACCGGGGACAGGGGGCCGGTACGAGCAGTACTTC. Its protein product is CASSPGTGGRYEQYF.

In nucleotides, the CDR3 is TGCGCCAGTTTCCCTGGGCCCCGGGAGACCCAGTACTTC. It translates to CASFPGPRETQYF. This chain links TRBV5-1 with TRBJ2-5; D not resolved. From germline, CDR1 is SGHRS and CDR2 YFSETQ. V was pared by 8 bases and J by 5 bases, with 16 bases between. The CDR3 loop spans 13 amino acids.

The chain uses TRBV9 and TRBJ2-7, with D possibly matching TRBD1 (5 bases). The CDR3 extends over 16 amino acids. The V and J ends lost 3 bases and 4 bases respectively, with 20 bases between them. Germline loops: CDR1 SGDLS, CDR2 YYNGEE. The CDR3 loop is CASSDHSTDIPYEQYF. CDR3 DNA sequence: TGTGCCAGCAGCGATCACTCGACAGACATCCCATACGAGCAGTACTTC.

The rearrangement uses TRBV19 and TRBJ2-7; 7 positions match TRBD1. Trimming at V came to 5 bases and at J to 4 bases, leaving 5 bases not matched to a gene. The CDR3 covers 13 residues. The germline CDR1 and CDR2 sequences are LNHDA and SQIVND (reference sequence). The DNA of the CDR3 is TGTGCCAGTAGTGAGGGACAGCTATACGAGCAGTACTTC. It yields the protein CASSEGQLYEQYF.

V gene TRBV28 combines with J gene TRBJ2-7; TRBD2 matches at 9 bases. Trimming cost V 4 bases and J 3 bases; bases outside gene matches: 1. Germline values: CDR1 MDHEN, CDR2 SYDVKM. The CDR3 extends over 13 amino acids. The CDR3 here is CASSSSGIYEQYF. DNA for the CDR3: TGTGCCAGCAGTTCTAGCGGGATCTACGAGCAGTACTTC.

The rearrangement joins TRBV10-1 to TRBJ1-5; D might be TRBD1 (6 bases). This CDR3 comprises 14 residues. From germline, CDR1 is WNHNN and CDR2 SYGVQD (reference sequence). Trimming pared 9 bases from V and 3 bases from J, leaving 15 bases between. CDR3 sequence (DNA): TGCGCCAGGAAACAGGGTTTTCCCAATCAGCCCCAGCATTTT. Residues: CARKQGFPNQPQHF.

V usage is TRBV19 and J usage is TRBJ2-7; TRBD2 might be the D (6 bases). V shed 0 bases and J shed 2 bases, with 8 bases lying between them. CDR1 LNHDA and CDR2 SQIVND come from the germline V gene (reference sequence). CDR3 length: 14 amino acids. The CDR3 sequence: CASSIDGGTYEQYF. The CDR3 nucleotides read TGTGCCAGTAGTATAGATGGGGGGACCTACGAGCAGTACTTC.

As concerns this clone: No conserved phenylalanine or tryptophan ends this CDR3, so it is likely a read error. The chain carries TRBV27 and TRBJ2-7; D may be TRBD1 (6 bases). The CDR3 has 14 residues. Trimming cost V 6 bases and J 1 base, with 13 bases left between them. Germline V gene sequence: CDR1 MNHEY, CDR2 SMNVEV (reference sequence). The CDR3 DNA follows: TGTGCCAGCAGGCTCGGACAGAGGTCCTACGAGCAGTACCTC. This sequence encodes CASRLGQRSYEQYL.

On this clone itself: Within the sample, other DNA sequences also encode this same CDR3. CDR3 in DNA: TGTGCCACCAGCAGGGACAGGGGTCGGGAGCAGTACTTC. This encodes CATSRDRGREQYF. The chain carries TRBV15 and TRBJ2-7; TRBD1 agrees at 9 bases. The V segment lost 3 bases and the J segment 7 bases; nucleotides outside the gene matches: 4. The germline V gene encodes CDR1 LNHNV and CDR2 YYDKDF (reference sequence). The length of the CDR3 is 13 residues.

The chain couples TRBV28 to TRBJ1-2; D is ambiguous. This CDR3 region has 14 residues. V was pared by 8 bases and J by 3 bases, with 16 bases between. Germline V gene data show CDR1 as MDHEN and CDR2 as SYDVKM. CDR3 bases: TGTGCCAGCCAATCCGCCGGGTTTTACTATGGCTACACCTTC. Amino acid sequence: CASQSAGFYYGYTF.

CDR3 amino acids: CSVREGGQETQYF. The CDR3 DNA follows: TGCAGCGTCCGCGAGGGAGGCCAAGAGACCCAGTACTTC. The genes are TRBV29-1 and TRBJ2-5, with D possibly matching TRBD2 (6 bases). From germline, CDR1 is SQVTM and CDR2 ANQGSEA. V shed 6 bases and J shed 1 base, with 12 bases lying between them. The CDR3 spans 13 residues. The full variable domain, completed using reference TRBV29-1 and TRBJ2-5, is SAVISQKPSRDICQRGTSLTIQCQVDSQVTMMFWYRQQPGQSLTLIATANQGSEATYESGFVIDKFPISRPNLTFSTLTVSNMSPEDSSIYLCSVREGGQETQYFGPGTRLLVL.

V is TRBV2 and J is TRBJ2-1; 7 bases line up with TRBD1. The CDR3 spans 15 residues. CDR1 is SNHLY, CDR2 FYNNEI, per germline. V shed 5 bases, J shed 5 bases, and the junction held 9 bases outside the gene matches. Here the CDR3 DNA reads TGTGCCAGCAGTCTGTTGCTGACAGGGCACAATGAGCAGTTCTTC. Amino acids: CASSLLLTGHNEQFF. The complete variable domain, with remaining parts taken from reference TRBV2 and TRBJ2-1, reads EPEVTQTPSHQVTQMGQEVILRCVPISNHLYFYWYRQILGQKVEFLVSFYNNEISEKSEIFDDQFSVERPDGSNFTLKIRSTKLEDSAMYFCASSLLLTGHNEQFFGPGTRLTVL.

The J gene is TRBJ1-2, the V gene TRBV6-5; 8 nucleotides agree with TRBD1. Per the germline V gene, CDR1 is MNHEY and CDR2 is SVGAGI. The CDR3 covers 15 residues. V dropped 5 bases and J dropped 8; count of bases not matched to a gene: 13. CDR3: CASSPHQGALGGYTF. The CDR3 DNA sequence: TGTGCCAGCAGTCCTCACCAGGGGGCCTTAGGCGGCTACACCTTC.

The chain has TRBV6-6 and TRBJ1-1; no reliable D call. From germline, CDR1 is MNHNY and CDR2 SVGAGI (reference sequence). The CDR3 is 16 amino acids. The V and J ends lost 0 bases and 0 bases respectively, with 11 bases between them. CDR3 nucleotide sequence: TGTGCCAGCAGTTACTCGACTATCCGGGTGAACACTGAAGCTTTCTTT. Translation gives CASSYSTIRVNTEAFF.

J is TRBJ2-3 and V is TRBV5-1; D perhaps matches TRBD2 (5 bases). The ends were cut back, 2 bases at V and 0 bases at J, with 7 bases in the middle. The CDR3 sequence is 14 residues long. The germline CDR1 and CDR2 sequences are SGHRS and YFSETQ. The CDR3: CASSFGGSTDTQYF. DNA for the CDR3: TGCGCCAGCAGCTTTGGCGGGAGCACAGATACGCAGTATTTT.

The gene calls are TRBV28 and TRBJ1-3, with D possibly being TRBD1 (5 bases). With 6 bases removed from V and 4 bases from J, the gap between germline ends came to 16 bases. The CDR3 has 15 residues. Germline loops: CDR1 MDHEN, CDR2 SYDVKM. In DNA, the CDR3 is TGTGCCAGCAGGGACACCCTGAGTCCAGGAAACACCATATATTTT. Translation: CASRDTLSPGNTIYF.

This sequence joins TRBV9 and TRBJ1-4; 10 bases are shared with TRBD1. The CDR3 is made up of 14 amino acids. Germline CDR1 and CDR2: SGDLS and YYNGEE. V shed 4 bases, J shed 7 bases, and the junction held 4 bases outside the gene matches. The CDR3 DNA follows: TGTGCCAGCAGCCTAGGGACAGGGGTTGAAAAACTGTTTTTT. It specifies CASSLGTGVEKLFF. The whole variable domain, remainder taken from reference TRBV9 and TRBJ1-4, is DSGVTQTPKHLITATGQRVTLRCSPRSGDLSVYWYQQSLDQGLQFLIQYYNGEERAKGNILERFSAQQFPDLHSELNLSSLELGDSALYFCASSLGTGVEKLFFGSGTQLSVL.

The rearrangement uses TRBV6-5 and TRBJ2-5; 8 nucleotides line up with TRBD1. The V segment lost 4 bases and the J segment 4 bases; nucleotides outside the gene matches: 5. This CDR3 spans 14 amino acids. Germline values: CDR1 MNHEY, CDR2 SVGAGI. CDR3 amino acids: CASSLQGEGETQYF. CDR3 nucleotide sequence: TGTGCCAGCAGTTTACAGGGGGAAGGAGAGACCCAGTACTTC.

Here the CDR3 reads CASSEVPRSGANVLTF. The CDR3 bases are TGTGCCAGCAGTGAAGTACCGCGGTCTGGGGCCAACGTCCTGACTTTC. The V gene is TRBV6-1, the J gene TRBJ2-6; no reliable D call. The germline V and J ends were trimmed by 1 base and 1 base, with 8 bases remaining between them. Germline V gene sequence: CDR1 MNHNS, CDR2 SASEGT. This CDR3 comprises 16 residues.

The rearrangement joins TRBV6-5 to TRBJ1-5; 7 positions agree with TRBD1. Trimming took 2 bases from V and 2 from J; bases not matched to a gene: 6. CDR3 length equals 16 residues. Germline V gene sequence: CDR1 MNHEY, CDR2 SVGAGI. CDR3 bases: TGTGCCAGCAGTTACAAGGGGGCGCTTGGCAATCAGCCCCAGCATTTT. It codes for CASSYKGALGNQPQHF.

This sequence joins TRBV27 and TRBJ2-7; 9 positions agree with TRBD2. V lost 8 bases to trimming and J lost 6 bases; unmatched junction nucleotides: 8. CDR3 size: 13 residues. CDR1 and CDR2 (germline): MNHEY, SMNVEV (reference sequence). This CDR3 is CASASGTSSEQYF. The CDR3 region has the DNA TGTGCCAGCGCCTCCGGGACTAGCAGCGAGCAGTACTTC.

The chain couples TRBV28 to TRBJ1-1; no reliable D call. The CDR3 has 13 amino acids. Germline lookup yields CDR1 MDHEN and CDR2 SYDVKM. V was shortened by 6 bases and J by 11 bases, with 19 bases between the two germline ends. The CDR3 DNA follows: TGTGCCAGCAGCGCAGAGGGCCACCTCGACGCTTTCTTT. Protein sequence: CASSAEGHLDAFF.